The 30 T cell receptor beta chains in this list originate from one sample, sequenced in a study of blood T cells in healthy people across ages. Through a sample-barcoded 5' primer and a J-beta primer mix, a second PCR was run for roughly 7 to 11 cycles. TCRdb re-called the 5' RACE reads with MiXCR, one entry per CDR3 protein. The sample includes about 1.7 million distinct CDR3 sequences, about 28% of them seen just once. The specimen sequenced was blood. The receptors derive from a woman in her 30s in good health.

The V gene is TRBV18, the J gene TRBJ1-1; 7 bases map to TRBD1. The CDR3 covers 17 residues. Germline V gene data show CDR1 as KGHSH and CDR2 as LQKENI. The V and J ends lost 6 bases and 1 base, in that order; junction bases with no gene match: 14. The CDR3 DNA sequence: TGTGCCAGCTCTGCCGGGATAGGGGGCCGTCGGAACACTGAAGCTTTCTTT. Residues: CASSAGIGGRRNTEAFF.

V usage is TRBV24-1 and J usage is TRBJ2-7; 8 bases are shared with TRBD1. The V gene's germline CDR1 is KGHDR and CDR2 SFDVKD. This CDR3 contains 15 residues. The V segment lost 8 bases and the J segment 2 bases; nucleotides outside the gene matches: 10. CDR3 in DNA: TGTGCCACCAACCGGACAGGGACCTCGACCTACGAGCAGTACTTC. This codes for CATNRTGTSTYEQYF.

This clonotype was recorded at least ten times. The rearrangement joins TRBV10-3 to TRBJ2-5; 12 positions match TRBD2. The CDR3 has 15 amino acids. V lost 3 bases, J lost 3 bases, and 2 bases stayed unmatched. Germline CDR1 reads ENHRY; CDR2 reads SYGVKD. CDR3 DNA: TGTGCCATCAGTGATTGGACTAGCGGGAAAGAGACCCAGTACTTC. Translation gives CAISDWTSGKETQYF.

The table lists this clonotype with a few counts. The V call is TRBV7-2, the J call TRBJ2-5, with D maybe TRBD2 (5 bases). The CDR3 is made up of 15 amino acids. Trimming cost V 6 bases and J 2 bases, with 16 bases left between them. CDR1 and CDR2 (germline): SGHTA, FQGNSA. The CDR3 DNA follows: TGTGCCAGCAGACTGACTAACGTCGGGCAAGAGACCCAGTACTTC. Translated: CASRLTNVGQETQYF.

The chain carries TRBV14 and TRBJ1-2, with TRBD1 matching over 7 bases. The CDR3 spans 16 residues. Germline CDR1 and CDR2: SGHDN and FVKESK. Trimming removed 0 bases from V and 2 bases from J; junction bases left unmatched: 6. The CDR3 here is CASSQDPRGRNYGYTF. The CDR3 DNA sequence: TGTGCCAGCAGCCAAGACCCCAGGGGGAGGAACTATGGCTACACCTTC.

The J gene is TRBJ2-7, the V gene TRBV7-2; 7 nucleotides match TRBD1. The V gene end was trimmed by 1 base and the J gene end by 6 bases; junction bases not matched to a gene: 6. Germline-derived CDR1 and CDR2 are SGHTA and FQGNSA. The CDR3 extends over 14 amino acids. CDR3 in amino acids: CASSLDRGGGEQYF. CDR3 nucleotides: TGTGCCAGCAGCTTAGATCGAGGGGGCGGCGAGCAGTACTTC. The variable domain in full, completed from reference TRBV7-2 and TRBJ2-7, reads GAGVSQSPSNKVTEKGKDVELRCDPISGHTALYWYRQSLGQGLEFLIYFQGNSAPDKSGLPSDRFSAERTGGSVSTLTIQRTQQEDSAVYLCASSLDRGGGEQYFGPGTRLTVT.

The V call is TRBV7-2, the J call TRBJ2-5; no clear D. The CDR3 has 13 residues. Deletions cut 1 base from V and 5 bases from J, with 8 bases between. Germline CDR1 SGHTA, CDR2 FQGNSA. CDR3 sequence reads: CASSLDFGETQYF. Written as DNA, the CDR3 is TGTGCCAGCAGCTTAGATTTTGGGGAGACCCAGTACTTC.

As concerns this clonotype: Being one base from a much bigger clone, this may be a read error. The rearrangement uses TRBV2 and TRBJ2-1; 12 positions match TRBD2. Germline CDR1 reads SNHLY; CDR2 reads FYNNEI. The CDR3 covers 13 residues. With 7 bases clipped from V and 8 bases from J, the junction kept 3 bases outside the gene matches. CDR3 coding DNA: TGTGCCAGCAAGACTAGCGGGGGCGATGAGCAGTTCTTC. It yields the protein CASKTSGGDEQFF.

Remarks on this clonotype: The junction and the germline gene differ at one end; a read error may be behind it. The chain uses TRBV12-3 or TRBV12-4 and TRBJ1-1; maybe TRBD1 (6 bases). The CDR3 spans 15 residues. CDR3 bases: TGTACCAGCCGATTCTACCGGACAGAGAACACTGAAGCTTTCTTT. Translated: CTSRFYRTENTEAFF.

This clonotype showed up just a few times. The chain uses TRBV27 and TRBJ2-7; TRBD2 matches at 10 bases. CDR3 length: 15 amino acids. V was clipped by 5 bases and J by 5 bases; unmatched bases: 9. Germline-derived CDR1 and CDR2 are MNHEY and SMNVEV (reference sequence). The DNA of the CDR3 is TGTGCCAGCAGTGTGGGACTAGCGAGGGGCGACGAGCAGTACTTC. Encoded protein: CASSVGLARGDEQYF.

The V and J genes are TRBV28 and TRBJ2-3; perhaps TRBD1 as D (6 bases). V was cut by 3 bases and J by 2 bases, with 12 bases left in between. Looked up from germline, CDR1 is MDHEN and CDR2 is SYDVKM. This CDR3 has 15 residues. The CDR3 loop is CASSFDRRLTDTQYF. As DNA, the CDR3 is TGTGCCAGCAGTTTCGACAGGCGCCTCACAGATACGCAGTATTTT.

This clonotype was observed many times. The chain is built from TRBV5-1 and TRBJ2-7; D possibly corresponds to TRBD1 (5 bases). The V gene's germline CDR1 is SGHRS and CDR2 YFSETQ. The V end was cut by 4 bases, the J end by 7 bases, with 12 bases between. The CDR3 is 12 residues long. The CDR3 sequence is CASSHSRQEQYF. The CDR3 DNA is TGCGCCAGCAGCCATAGCCGACAGGAGCAGTACTTC.

Only a few counts were recorded for this clonotype. The chain couples TRBV29-1 to TRBJ2-7; unclear D gene. V was cut by 6 bases and J by 7 bases, with 16 bases left in between. CDR3 length equals 12 residues. Germline loops: CDR1 SQVTM, CDR2 ANQGSEA. The CDR3 protein is CSVPNQKGEQYF. CDR3 sequence (DNA): TGCAGCGTCCCGAATCAAAAAGGGGAGCAGTACTTC.

The V and J genes are TRBV7-2 and TRBJ1-1; D might be TRBD1 (5 bases). The CDR3 covers 15 residues. The V gene's germline CDR1 is SGHTA and CDR2 FQGNSA. V lost 4 bases and J 6 bases, leaving 18 bases between the germline ends. This chain's CDR3 is CASSWTGPVGAEAFF. The CDR3 DNA follows: TGTGCCAGCAGCTGGACCGGGCCCGTAGGGGCTGAAGCTTTCTTT.

With regard to this clonotype: A much larger clone lies one base from this, so it may be a read error. The chain employs TRBV6-2 or TRBV6-3 and TRBJ2-4; D is perhaps TRBD1 (5 bases). This CDR3 has 18 residues. Germline V gene lookup returns CDR1 MNHEY and CDR2 SVGEGT. V gave up 0 bases and J gave up 1 base, with 16 bases separating them. CDR3 residues: CASSYSMGQVKAKNIQYF. The CDR3 coding sequence is TGTGCCAGCAGTTACTCGATGGGGCAGGTGAAGGCCAAAAACATTCAGTACTTC.

This clonotype was detected a few times. The rearrangement links TRBV2 to TRBJ2-5, with D unresolved. V was trimmed by 1 base and J by 3 bases, leaving 6 bases between them. Per germline, CDR1 SNHLY and CDR2 FYNNEI. The CDR3 has 13 residues. The CDR3 nucleotides are TGTGCCAGCAGTGAAGGGCTTAAAGAGACCCAGTACTTC. Its translation: CASSEGLKETQYF.

The rearrangement joins TRBV20-1 to TRBJ2-3, with D possibly matching TRBD2 (6 bases). The CDR3 spans 15 residues. Trimming shortened V by 3 bases and J by 0 bases, and 13 bases separated the two germline ends. The germline CDR1 and CDR2 sequences are DFQATT and SNEGSKA (reference sequence). The CDR3 DNA reads as TGCAGTGCTAGGCTGCGCGGGATCAGCACAGATACGCAGTATTTT. It specifies CSARLRGISTDTQYF.

The table lists this clonotype with a few counts. This sequence joins TRBV3-1 and TRBJ1-4; no clear D gene. The V end was cut by 5 bases, the J end by 8 bases, with 15 bases between. CDR1 and CDR2 (germline): LGHDT, YNNKEL (reference sequence). This CDR3 is 14 amino acids long. The CDR3 sequence is CASSSGPQREKLFF. The CDR3 DNA sequence: TGTGCCAGCAGCTCCGGACCCCAGAGGGAAAAACTGTTTTTT. The complete variable domain, with remaining parts taken from reference TRBV3-1 and TRBJ1-4, reads DTAVSQTPKYLVTQMGNDKSIKCEQNLGHDTMYWYKQDSKKFLKIMFSYNNKELIINETVPNRFSPKSPDKAHLNLHINSLELGDSAVYFCASSSGPQREKLFFGSGTQLSVL.

This clonotype has ten or more counts. The chain recombines TRBV4-2 with TRBJ2-1; D is possibly TRBD2 (5 bases). The CDR3 is made up of 17 amino acids. The V gene lost 1 base and the J gene lost 7 bases, with 20 bases spanning the gap. The V gene's germline CDR1 is LGHNA and CDR2 YNFKEQ. The CDR3 sequence: CASSQGLTGLGGNEQFF. For the CDR3, the DNA is TGTGCCAGCAGCCAAGGTTTGACCGGCTTGGGCGGGAATGAGCAGTTCTTC.

This clonotype was counted between two and nine times. The chain couples TRBV28 to TRBJ1-6; 9 bases agree with TRBD1. V lost 6 bases and J lost 13; bases outside the gene matches: 13. This CDR3 has 15 amino acids. The germline V gene has CDR1 MDHEN and CDR2 SYDVKM. In DNA form, the CDR3 reads TGTGCCAGCAGACTCGGGACAGGGACCTTAAGCCCCCTCCACTTT. Its translation: CASRLGTGTLSPLHF.

V is TRBV9 and J is TRBJ2-1, with 8 bases aligning to TRBD2. The V gene's germline CDR1 is SGDLS and CDR2 YYNGEE. The J segment lost 10 bases and the V segment lost 0 bases, leaving 9 bases of the junction unmatched. The CDR3 covers 15 residues. CDR3 in amino acids: CASSVVSGGGDEQFF. CDR3 DNA: TGTGCCAGCAGCGTAGTCAGCGGGGGTGGGGACGAGCAGTTCTTC.

This clonotype was detected a few times. V is TRBV5-1 and J is TRBJ2-3, with TRBD1 identical over 10 bases. CDR3 length equals 14 residues. The germline CDR1 and CDR2 sequences are SGHRS and YFSETQ. With V trimmed by 4 bases and J by 10 bases, 9 bases remained unmatched. The CDR3 DNA reads TGCGCCAGCAGCGCAGGGACAGGGGAAAACGCGCAGTATTTT. This encodes CASSAGTGENAQYF.

This clonotype was seen more than once but under ten times. The chain uses TRBV28 and TRBJ1-3; D may be TRBD1 (6 bases). V was trimmed by 6 bases and J by 0 bases, leaving 9 bases between them. The length of the CDR3 is 14 residues. Germline lookup yields CDR1 MDHEN and CDR2 SYDVKM. The CDR3 loop reads CASSTDSSGNTIYF. In DNA, the CDR3 is TGTGCCAGCAGCACGGACAGCTCTGGAAACACCATATATTTT.

There are many counts of this clonotype. The chain links TRBV29-1 to TRBJ2-7, with 10 bases lining up with TRBD1. Germline V gene data show CDR1 as SQVTM and CDR2 as ANQGSEA. The CDR3 length is 13 residues. V lost 4 bases, J lost 6 bases, and 6 bases stayed unmatched. This chain's CDR3 is CSVGQDRGSEQYF. In DNA, the CDR3 is TGCAGCGTTGGGCAGGACAGGGGGAGCGAGCAGTACTTC.

This clonotype was seen at least ten times. V usage is TRBV9 and J usage is TRBJ2-5; 12 bases agree with TRBD2. The germline V gene encodes CDR1 SGDLS and CDR2 YYNGEE. This CDR3 contains 16 residues. V trimming: 1 base; J trimming: 4 bases; junction bases outside the gene matches: 5. The CDR3 region is CASSVSPGLAGETQYF. The CDR3 DNA reads TGTGCCAGCAGCGTATCCCCGGGACTAGCGGGAGAGACCCAGTACTTC.

Ten or more counts support this clonotype. This rearrangement joins TRBV3-1 to TRBJ2-1, with D maybe TRBD2 (6 bases). The CDR3 runs 11 residues. V was shortened by 4 bases and J by 12 bases, with 10 bases between the two germline ends. The germline CDR1 and CDR2 sequences are LGHDT and YNNKEL (reference sequence). The CDR3 sequence is CASSRRDRQFF. Here the CDR3 DNA reads TGTGCCAGCAGCCGGCGGGATAGGCAGTTCTTC.

The rearrangement joins TRBV3-1 to TRBJ1-5, with D possibly matching TRBD1 (6 bases). Germline V gives CDR1 LGHDT, CDR2 YNNKEL (reference sequence). Trimming shortened V by 5 bases and J by 3 bases, and 11 bases separated the two germline ends. This CDR3 comprises 14 residues. The CDR3 loop is CASSLRQDNQPQHF. The CDR3 DNA follows: TGTGCCAGCAGCTTACGACAGGACAATCAGCCCCAGCATTTT.

This clonotype was seen only a few times. V is TRBV7-8 and J is TRBJ2-1, with 10 bases matching TRBD2. The CDR3 totals 14 residues. Germline V CDR1 and CDR2: SGHVS, FQNEAQ. Losses at the gene ends were 7 bases for V and 4 bases for J; bases not matched to a gene: 4. As DNA, the CDR3 is TGTGCCAGCAAGGAGCGGGAGGGTTACAATGAGCAGTTCTTC. It translates to CASKEREGYNEQFF.

This clonotype was detected ten times or more. This rearrangement joins TRBV4-1 to TRBJ2-3; D uncertain. Trimming removed 0 bases at V and 0 bases at J, with 13 bases between. The V gene's germline CDR1 is MGHRA and CDR2 YSYEKL. There are 17 residues in the CDR3. In nucleotides, the CDR3 is TGCGCCAGCAGCCAAGATCCGGGCGGATCTAGCACAGATACGCAGTATTTT. Translation: CASSQDPGGSSTDTQYF.

CDR3 sequence: CASSLEQIQETQYF. The CDR3 DNA reads TGCGCCAGCAGCTTGGAACAGATACAAGAGACCCAGTACTTC. The V gene is TRBV5-1, the J gene TRBJ2-5; no definite D call. Germline assignment: CDR1 SGHRS and CDR2 YFSETQ. V lost 0 bases to trimming and J lost 2 bases, with 8 bases between them. This CDR3 region has 14 residues. The variable domain in full, with the rest retrieved from reference TRBV5-1 and TRBJ2-5, is KAGVTQTPRYLIKTRGQQVTLSCSPISGHRSVSWYQQTPGQGLQFLFEYFSETQRNKGNFPGRFSGRQFSNSRSEMNVSTLELGDSALYLCASSLEQIQETQYFGPGTRLLVL.